The subject of this entry is one T cell receptor beta chain. What it recognizes is unknown. Isolation of naive CD8 T cells was achieved by sorting on a CD8+CD4-CCR7+CD45RA+ phenotype. TCRdb analysed the PCR reads with MiXCR anew, one entry per CDR3 protein. The table lists 350,000 or so distinct CDR3 sequences, roughly 23% of them singletons, with roughly 0.8% in the top ten. This specimen belongs to a study of molecular identifiers for immune sequencing clone quantification. Broader study findings: Effector cells kept over 97% of their molecules in clones above 20 RNA copies, while naive cells kept under 1% there. Identical TCR molecules that share a barcode could lead to an underestimation of highly expanded clone sizes.

This clonotype was obtained from a human donor in good health. Some libraries in this study had Jurkat cell RNA spiked in. The sequencing input was naive CD8+ T cells from blood, with Jurkat cell RNA spiked in. Stated subset: FACS-sorted CD8+CD4-CCR7+CD45RA+ naive T cells.

CDR3 region: CASSQDWSRAGANVLTF. The CDR3 bases are TGCGCCAGCAGCCAAGATTGGAGCAGGGCTGGGGCCAACGTCCTGACTTTC. The rearrangement joins TRBV4-3 to TRBJ2-6, with a tentative D call TRBD1 (5 bases). CDR1 and CDR2 from the germline V gene are LGHNA and YSLEER. The CDR3 totals 17 residues. Trimming stripped 0 bases from V and 2 bases from J, with 11 bases between.